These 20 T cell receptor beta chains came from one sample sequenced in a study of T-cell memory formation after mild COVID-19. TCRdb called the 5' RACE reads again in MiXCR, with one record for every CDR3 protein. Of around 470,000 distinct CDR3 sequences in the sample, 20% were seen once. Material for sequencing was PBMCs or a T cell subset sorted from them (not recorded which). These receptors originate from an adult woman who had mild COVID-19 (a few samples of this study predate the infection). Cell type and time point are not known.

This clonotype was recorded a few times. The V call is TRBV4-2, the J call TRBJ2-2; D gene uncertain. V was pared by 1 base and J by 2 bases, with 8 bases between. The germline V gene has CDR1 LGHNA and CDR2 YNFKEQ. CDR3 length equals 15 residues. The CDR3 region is CASSQGLLNTGELFF. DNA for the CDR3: TGTGCCAGCAGCCAAGGGCTACTAAACACCGGGGAGCTGTTTTTT.

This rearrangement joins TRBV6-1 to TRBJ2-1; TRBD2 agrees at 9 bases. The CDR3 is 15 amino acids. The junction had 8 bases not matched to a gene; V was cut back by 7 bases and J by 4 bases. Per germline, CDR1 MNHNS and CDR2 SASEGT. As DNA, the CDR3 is TGTGCCAGCACCCTTAGCGGGAGTCGATACAATGAGCAGTTCTTC. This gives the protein CASTLSGSRYNEQFF.

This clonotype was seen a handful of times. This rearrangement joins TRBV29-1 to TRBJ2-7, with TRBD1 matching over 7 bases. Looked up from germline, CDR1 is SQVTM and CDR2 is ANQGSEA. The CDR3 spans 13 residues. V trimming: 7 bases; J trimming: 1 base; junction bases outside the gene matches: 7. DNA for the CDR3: TGCAGCGGGATGGCAGGGGGTTCCTACGAGCAGTACTTC. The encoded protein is CSGMAGGSYEQYF.

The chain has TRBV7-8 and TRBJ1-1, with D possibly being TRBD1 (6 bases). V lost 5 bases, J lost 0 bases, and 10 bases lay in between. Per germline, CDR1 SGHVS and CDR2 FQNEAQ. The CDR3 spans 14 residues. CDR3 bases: TGTGCCAGCAGCAAGAGGGGGATGAACACTGAAGCTTTCTTT. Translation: CASSKRGMNTEAFF.

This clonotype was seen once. CDR3 sequence reads: CASSSARPREDTQYF. The CDR3 DNA is TGCGCCAGCAGCTCCGCCCGTCCGCGAGAGGATACGCAGTATTTT. The chain has TRBV5-1 and TRBJ2-3; D is unclear. The CDR3 totals 15 residues. Looked up from germline, CDR1 is SGHRS and CDR2 is YFSETQ. V was shortened by 3 bases and J by 6 bases, with 17 bases between the two germline ends.

CDR3 DNA sequence: TGCAGTGCCCTACACGGGGACAGGGACACAGATACGCAGTATTTT. This encodes CSALHGDRDTDTQYF. The chain carries TRBV20-1 and TRBJ2-3, with TRBD1 identical over 9 bases. J gave up 2 bases and V 6 bases, and 9 bases lay outside the gene matches. The CDR3 is 15 residues long. The germline V gene has CDR1 DFQATT and CDR2 SNEGSKA (reference sequence).

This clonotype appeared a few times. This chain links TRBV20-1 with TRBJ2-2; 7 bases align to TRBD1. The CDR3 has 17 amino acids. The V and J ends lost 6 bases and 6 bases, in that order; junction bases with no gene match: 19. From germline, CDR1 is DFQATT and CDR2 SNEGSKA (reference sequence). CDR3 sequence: CSANRGKRQGWAGELFF. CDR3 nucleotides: TGCAGTGCCAATCGGGGAAAAAGACAGGGATGGGCCGGGGAGCTGTTTTTT.

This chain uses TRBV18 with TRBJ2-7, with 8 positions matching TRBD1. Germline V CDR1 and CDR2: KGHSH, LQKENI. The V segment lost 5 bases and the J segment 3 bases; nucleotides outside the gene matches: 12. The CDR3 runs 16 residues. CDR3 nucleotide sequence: TGTGCCAGCTCATCAGTTACAGGGGGTATTCGCTACGAGCAGTACTTC. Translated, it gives CASSSVTGGIRYEQYF.

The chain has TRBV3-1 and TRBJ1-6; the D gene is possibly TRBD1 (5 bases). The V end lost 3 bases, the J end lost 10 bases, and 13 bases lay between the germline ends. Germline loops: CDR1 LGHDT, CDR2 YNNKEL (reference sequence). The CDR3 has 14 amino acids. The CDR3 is CASSQATGGSPLHF. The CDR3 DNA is TGTGCCAGCAGCCAGGCAACAGGAGGATCACCCCTCCACTTT.

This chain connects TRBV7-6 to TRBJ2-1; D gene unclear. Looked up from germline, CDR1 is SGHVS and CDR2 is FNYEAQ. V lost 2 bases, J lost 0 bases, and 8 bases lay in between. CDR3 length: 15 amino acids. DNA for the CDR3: TGTGCCAGCAGCTTACTTCCGGGCTCCTACAATGAGCAGTTCTTC. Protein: CASSLLPGSYNEQFF.

CDR3 nucleotides: TGTGCCAGCAGCCCGGTAGGGCTCATCACAGATACGCAGTATTTT. Protein sequence: CASSPVGLITDTQYF. This chain links TRBV7-8 with TRBJ2-3; D is undetermined. V was pared by 5 bases and J by 2 bases, with 14 bases between. The CDR3 consists of 15 residues. CDR1 and CDR2 from the germline V gene are SGHVS and FQNEAQ. Variable domain in full (rest from reference TRBV7-8 and TRBJ2-3): GAGVSQSPRYKVAKRGQDVALRCDPISGHVSLFWYQQALGQGPEFLTYFQNEAQLDKSGLPSDRFFAERPEGSVSTLKIQRTQQEDSAVYLCASSPVGLITDTQYFGPGTRLTVL.

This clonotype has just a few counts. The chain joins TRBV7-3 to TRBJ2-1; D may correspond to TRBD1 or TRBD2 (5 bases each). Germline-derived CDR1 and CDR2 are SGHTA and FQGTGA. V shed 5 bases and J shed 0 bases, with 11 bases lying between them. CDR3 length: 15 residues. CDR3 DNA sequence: TGTGCCAGCAGCAGGGACCGAAGCTCCTACAATGAGCAGTTCTTC. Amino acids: CASSRDRSSYNEQFF.

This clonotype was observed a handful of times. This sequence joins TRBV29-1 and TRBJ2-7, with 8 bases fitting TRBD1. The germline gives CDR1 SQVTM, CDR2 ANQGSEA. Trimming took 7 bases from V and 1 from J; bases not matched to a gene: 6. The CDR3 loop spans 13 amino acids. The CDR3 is CSALTGESYEQYF. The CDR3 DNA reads TGCAGCGCCCTGACAGGGGAGTCCTACGAGCAGTACTTC.

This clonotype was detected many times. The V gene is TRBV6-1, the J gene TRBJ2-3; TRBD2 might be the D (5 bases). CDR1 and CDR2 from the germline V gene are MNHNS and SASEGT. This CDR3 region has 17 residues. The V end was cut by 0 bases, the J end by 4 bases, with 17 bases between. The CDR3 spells CASSEAGRASWADTQYF. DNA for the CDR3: TGTGCCAGCAGTGAAGCCGGTAGGGCTAGCTGGGCAGATACGCAGTATTTT.

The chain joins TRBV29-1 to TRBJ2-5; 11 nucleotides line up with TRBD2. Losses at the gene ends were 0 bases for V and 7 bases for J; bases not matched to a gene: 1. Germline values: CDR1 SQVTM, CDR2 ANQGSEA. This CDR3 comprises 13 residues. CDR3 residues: CSVEDLAGGTQYF. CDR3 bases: TGCAGCGTTGAAGATCTAGCGGGAGGGACCCAGTACTTC.

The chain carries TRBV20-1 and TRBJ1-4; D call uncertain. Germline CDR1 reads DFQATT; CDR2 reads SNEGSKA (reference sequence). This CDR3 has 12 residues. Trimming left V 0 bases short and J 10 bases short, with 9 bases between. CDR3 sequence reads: CSARDHTGKLFF. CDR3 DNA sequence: TGCAGTGCTAGAGATCATACGGGAAAACTGTTTTTT.

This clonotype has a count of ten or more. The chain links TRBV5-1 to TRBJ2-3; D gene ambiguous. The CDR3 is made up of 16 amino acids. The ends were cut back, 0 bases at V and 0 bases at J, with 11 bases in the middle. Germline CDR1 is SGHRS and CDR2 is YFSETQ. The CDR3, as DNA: TGCGCCAGCAGCTTGGGCGCGTGGGGAAGCACAGATACGCAGTATTTT. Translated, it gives CASSLGAWGSTDTQYF.

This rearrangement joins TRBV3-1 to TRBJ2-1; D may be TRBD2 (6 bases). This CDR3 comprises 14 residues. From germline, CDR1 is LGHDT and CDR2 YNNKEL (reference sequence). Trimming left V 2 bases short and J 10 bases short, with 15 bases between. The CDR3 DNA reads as TGTGCCAGCAGCCAATCGTCGGGGGTTTGGGAGCAGTTCTTC. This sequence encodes CASSQSSGVWEQFF.

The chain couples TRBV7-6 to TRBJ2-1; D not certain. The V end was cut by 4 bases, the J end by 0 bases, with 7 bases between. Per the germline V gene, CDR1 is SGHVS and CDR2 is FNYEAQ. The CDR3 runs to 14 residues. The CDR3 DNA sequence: TGTGCCAGCAGCTCCTTCGACTCCTACAATGAGCAGTTCTTC. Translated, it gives CASSSFDSYNEQFF. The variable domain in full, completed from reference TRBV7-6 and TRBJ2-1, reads GAGVSQSPRYKVTKRGQDVALRCDPISGHVSLYWYRQALGQGPEFLTYFNYEAQQDKSGLPNDRFSAERPEGSISTLTIQRTEQRDSAMYRCASSSFDSYNEQFFGPGTRLTVL.

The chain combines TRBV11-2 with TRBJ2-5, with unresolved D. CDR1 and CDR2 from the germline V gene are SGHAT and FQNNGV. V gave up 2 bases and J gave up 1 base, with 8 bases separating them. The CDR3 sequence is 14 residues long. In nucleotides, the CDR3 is TGTGCCAGCAGCTTACCACAGTTCCAAGAGACCCAGTACTTC. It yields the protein CASSLPQFQETQYF.